The 6 T cell receptor beta chains below come from one sample, sequenced in a study of Graves' ophthalmopathy and Graves' hyperthyroidism. The authors amplified TCR beta CDR3 regions from RNA transcripts. RT-PCR with HTBI primers came first, then second-round multiplex PCR. TCRdb passed the multiplex PCR reads through MiXCR, listing each CDR3 protein once. This table holds about 1.2 million distinct CDR3 sequences, 35% to 40% found once. Material: peripheral blood or thyroid tissue (not recorded which). These receptors were taken from an adult man with Graves' hyperthyroidism.

The V and J genes are TRBV24-1 and TRBJ2-1, with 8 bases that match TRBD1. CDR3 length: 14 residues. Germline loops: CDR1 KGHDR, CDR2 SFDVKD. V lost 8 bases to trimming and J lost 4 bases; unmatched junction nucleotides: 6. The CDR3 DNA reads as TGTGCCACCACCACCGGGACAGGATACAATGAGCAGTTCTTC. It encodes CATTTGTGYNEQFF.

There are many counts of this clonotype. The chain is built from TRBV29-1 and TRBJ2-2; no definite D call. The V gene's germline CDR1 is SQVTM and CDR2 ANQGSEA. The CDR3 contains 13 residues. V lost 6 bases, J lost 0 bases, and 8 bases lay in between. In DNA, the CDR3 is TGCAGCGTCATCGACTCGAACACCGGGGAGCTGTTTTTT. Translating it yields CSVIDSNTGELFF.

As for this clonotype: Compared with germline, one end of the junction differs, possibly owing to a read error. The V and J genes are TRBV20-1 and TRBJ1-5; D possibly corresponds to TRBD1 (5 bases). There are 13 residues in the CDR3. Germline values: CDR1 DFQATT, CDR2 SNEGSKA (reference sequence). The CDR3 DNA reads TGCAGTGCTAGAGAGGACAAGAATCAGGCCCAGCATTTT. Translating gives CSAREDKNQAQHF.

This clonotype was counted at least ten times. V gene TRBV10-2 combines with J gene TRBJ2-7; the D is unclear. Germline lookup yields CDR1 WSHSY and CDR2 SAAADI. The CDR3 sequence is 11 residues long. With 0 bases removed from V and 5 bases from J, the gap between germline ends came to 2 bases. CDR3 coding DNA: TGCGCCAGCAGTGAGTCCAACGAGCAGTACTTC. It specifies CASSESNEQYF.

This clonotype has at least ten counts. The chain is built from TRBV12-3 or TRBV12-4 and TRBJ1-2; a weak D match, TRBD1 (6 bases). The V gene lost 5 bases and the J gene lost 5 bases, with 15 bases spanning the gap. CDR3 length equals 14 residues. The DNA for the CDR3 is TGTGCCAGCAGTACAGGGCCGCACTCTTATGGCTACACCTTC. This encodes CASSTGPHSYGYTF.

The CDR3 DNA reads as TGTGCCTGGAGTGTAGGAAGGACAGGGACATTCGGAGGCTACACCTTC. Protein: CAWSVGRTGTFGGYTF. The rearrangement links TRBV30 to TRBJ1-2, with 8 bases lining up with TRBD1. Germline trimming cut 0 bases from V and 8 bases from J; bases unmatched to any gene: 14. The V gene's germline CDR1 is GTSNPN and CDR2 SVGIG (reference sequence). The CDR3 totals 16 residues.